This T cell receptor beta chain comes out of a study of blood T cell repertoires in COVID-19. Overall study context: Acute and convalescent COVID-19 specimens originated in the United States, Italy and Spain. The analysed material was cDNA or gDNA that came from T cells, B-cell-depleted T cells, or PBMCs.

Under the authors' procedure: The authors estimated nucleated cell counts from reference gene primer amplification. This table comes from immunoSEQ multiplex PCR, and its TCRdb copy is limited to in-frame clones, with some not included. D and trimming come from the DNA, and the V and J calls and clone size come from that table. The sample shows 200,000 to 300,000 clones, approximately 86% of them seen only once. While infection was still active, Seattle patients were enrolled and then followed longitudinally. In germline, CDR1 is SGHNT, CDR2 YENEEA. The V end was cut by 5 bases, the J end by 5 bases, with 18 bases between. This CDR3 contains 15 residues.

The genes are TRBV11-3 and TRBJ1-1, with a tentative D call TRBD1 (5 bases). The specimen was peripheral blood. The source of this sequence is a woman aged 60 to 75 with COVID-19, enrolled during active disease. Here the CDR3 reads CASSPRGGAGTEAFF. The CDR3 nucleotides are TGTGCCAGCAGCCCCCGTGGAGGGGCAGGGACTGAAGCTTTCTTT.